Presented here are 22 T cell receptor beta chains from one specimen sequenced in a study of blood T cell repertoires in COVID-19. The repertoire was sequenced with immunoSEQ multiplex PCR; TCRdb's copy has only in-frame clones and lacks some. The repertoire holds 180,000 or so clones, with more than 75% as singletons. The material sequenced was peripheral blood. All receptors come from a person between 65 and 79 years old with COVID-19, enrolled during active disease.

The chain couples TRBV5-6 to TRBJ2-7; 7 bases agree with TRBD1. V was clipped by 5 bases and J by 6 bases; unmatched bases: 14. The V gene's germline CDR1 is SGHDT and CDR2 YYEEEE. The CDR3 runs 15 residues. The CDR3 spells CASSFRQGGGFEQYF. In nucleotides, the CDR3 is TGTGCCAGCAGTTTCCGACAGGGTGGGGGTTTCGAGCAGTACTTC.

This clone has just a few counts. V gene TRBV4-1 combines with J gene TRBJ2-5, with D maybe TRBD1 (5 bases). Germline CDR1 and CDR2: MGHRA and YSYEKL. Trimming removed 0 bases at V and 10 bases at J, with 12 bases between. This CDR3 has 13 residues. The CDR3 spells CASSQDGRGNQYF. For the CDR3, the DNA is TGCGCCAGCAGCCAAGATGGTAGGGGCAACCAGTACTTC.

This rearrangement joins TRBV20-1 to TRBJ2-3; 7 bases fit TRBD2. The CDR3 runs 19 residues. CDR1 DFQATT and CDR2 SNEGSKA come from the germline V gene (reference sequence). V lost 3 bases to trimming and J lost 0 bases; unmatched junction nucleotides: 18. The CDR3 protein is CSASPTNSGNRTSTDTQYF. CDR3 nucleotides: TGCAGTGCTAGTCCCACAAACAGCGGGAATCGAACTAGCACAGATACGCAGTATTTT.

The CDR3 reads CASSTGLAGGLTTDTQYF. In nucleotides, the CDR3 is TGTGCCAGTAGTACGGGACTAGCGGGGGGGCTTACCACAGATACGCAGTATTTT. This sequence joins TRBV19 and TRBJ2-3; the match to TRBD2 covers 16 bases. This CDR3 comprises 18 residues. Germline trimming cut 4 bases from V and 2 bases from J; bases unmatched to any gene: 6. Germline V lookup: CDR1 LNHDA, CDR2 SQIVND (reference sequence). The variable domain in full, with the rest retrieved from reference TRBV19 and TRBJ2-3, is DGGITQSPKYLFRKEGQNVTLSCEQNLNHDAMYWYRQDPGQGLRLIYYSQIVNDFQKGDIAEGYSVSREKKESFPLTVTSAQKNPTAFYLCASSTGLAGGLTTDTQYFGPGTRLTVL.

The CDR3 here is CASSDPRRASGIYEQFF. The CDR3 region has the DNA TGTGCCAGCAGTGACCCTCGGAGGGCTAGCGGGATCTATGAGCAGTTCTTC. The chain joins TRBV25-1 to TRBJ2-1; 9 nucleotides match TRBD2. The germline V gene has CDR1 MGHDK and CDR2 SYGVNS. The CDR3 runs 17 residues. V dropped 3 bases and J dropped 8; count of bases not matched to a gene: 14.

CDR3 sequence reads: CASSHPSAYNEQFF. The CDR3 nucleotides read TGTGCCAGTAGTCACCCTAGCGCCTACAATGAGCAGTTCTTC. The chain employs TRBV19 and TRBJ2-1; D possibly corresponds to TRBD2 (6 bases). This CDR3 is 14 amino acids long. CDR1 LNHDA and CDR2 SQIVND come from the germline V gene (reference sequence). V lost 5 bases and J lost 2, with 10 bases in between.

This clone appeared a single time. The chain couples TRBV5-4 to TRBJ2-7, with 8 positions matching TRBD2. The CDR3 spans 16 residues. Germline loops: CDR1 SGHNT, CDR2 YYREEE (reference sequence). V lost 4 bases, J lost 2 bases, and 11 bases stayed unmatched. The CDR3 DNA follows: TGTGCCAGCAGCCCACGGGGGGCGGGGGGAACCTACGAGCAGTACTTC. Translated: CASSPRGAGGTYEQYF.

This clone has just one count. The gene calls are TRBV6-1 and TRBJ2-5; TRBD2 aligns across 10 bases. The CDR3 length is 16 residues. The V gene's germline CDR1 is MNHNS and CDR2 SASEGT. Trimming cost V 2 bases and J 2 bases; bases outside gene matches: 5. The CDR3 DNA reads as TGTGCCAGCAGTGAATGGGCTAGCGGGGGACAAGAGACCCAGTACTTC. Amino acids: CASSEWASGGQETQYF.

CDR3 protein: CASTPPLGGGHF. The DNA of the CDR3 is TGTGCCAGTACCCCTCCCCTCGGGGGAGGTCACTTT. The V call is TRBV19, the J call TRBJ1-6; D perhaps matches TRBD1 (5 bases). V was cut by 7 bases and J by 19 bases, with 20 bases left in between. CDR1 is LNHDA and CDR2 is SQIVND in the germline V gene (reference sequence). The CDR3 sequence is 12 residues long.

V is TRBV29-1 and J is TRBJ1-1; TRBD1 might be the D (6 bases). The CDR3 totals 12 residues. Per the germline V gene, CDR1 is SQVTM and CDR2 is ANQGSEA. V was shortened by 5 bases and J by 4 bases, with 11 bases between the two germline ends. The CDR3 loop reads CSVRAGATEAFF. The CDR3 nucleotides are TGCAGCGTTCGAGCAGGGGCCACTGAAGCTTTCTTT.

The chain uses TRBV4-1 and TRBJ2-1; 7 bases align to TRBD2. This CDR3 comprises 18 residues. The junction had 16 bases not matched to a gene; V was cut back by 0 bases and J by 8 bases. Germline lookup yields CDR1 MGHRA and CDR2 YSYEKL. CDR3 DNA sequence: TGCGCCAGCAGCCAAGAGGAGGTTCGGACTAGGGGCTGGGATGAGCAGTTCTTC. It translates to CASSQEEVRTRGWDEQFF.

The CDR3 DNA reads as TGTGCCAGCAGCTTAGTAGGAGGGGGACAGGGCGCTCAGCCCCAGCATTTT. Translated, it gives CASSLVGGGQGAQPQHF. V gene TRBV7-9 combines with J gene TRBJ1-5; TRBD1 matches at 9 bases. Germline CDR1 is SEHNR and CDR2 is FQNEAQ (reference sequence). The CDR3 is 17 amino acids. V lost 1 base, J lost 6 bases, and 10 bases stayed unmatched.

DNA for the CDR3: TGTGCTAGTAGAGGCCCTTTAGCGGGGGGGCCCAATGAGCAGTTCTTC. The encoded protein is CASRGPLAGGPNEQFF. The chain is built from TRBV12-5 and TRBJ2-1; 11 bases match TRBD2. Trimming removed 8 bases from V and 6 bases from J; junction bases left unmatched: 12. The CDR3 spans 16 residues. CDR1 and CDR2 from the germline V gene are LGHNT and FRNRAP.

The DNA of the CDR3 is TGTGCCAGCAGCCGACCAATCACGAGGGAAAAACTGTTTTTT. Its protein is CASSRPITREKLFF. This chain links TRBV28 with TRBJ1-4; D is unresolved. The germline V and J ends were trimmed by 6 bases and 8 bases, with 16 bases remaining between them. The CDR3 runs to 14 residues. Germline lookup yields CDR1 MDHEN and CDR2 SYDVKM.

V gene TRBV7-2 combines with J gene TRBJ1-1; D not certain. Germline V CDR1 and CDR2: SGHTA, FQGNSA. The CDR3 runs to 13 residues. V was trimmed by 5 bases and J by 9 bases, leaving 16 bases between them. The CDR3 sequence is CASSIPQTRQAFF. The CDR3 DNA reads as TGTGCCAGCAGCATCCCTCAGACTCGCCAAGCTTTCTTT. Supplemented by reference TRBV7-2 and TRBJ1-1, the full variable domain reads GAGVSQSPSNKVTEKGKDVELRCDPISGHTALYWYRQSLGQGLEFLIYFQGNSAPDKSGLPSDRFSAERTGGSVSTLTIQRTQQEDSAVYLCASSIPQTRQAFFGQGTRLTVV.

The chain combines TRBV4-3 with TRBJ1-2; 10 positions match TRBD1. Germline CDR1 reads LGHNA; CDR2 reads YSLEER. The CDR3 length is 15 residues. Trimming at V came to 2 bases and at J to 8 bases, leaving 8 bases not matched to a gene. The CDR3, as DNA: TGCGCCAGCAGCCAACGAACCGGGACAGGGGAGGGCTACACCTTC. Translating it yields CASSQRTGTGEGYTF.

J is TRBJ1-2 and V is TRBV4-1, with D possibly being TRBD1 (6 bases). This CDR3 is 15 amino acids long. V was pared by 3 bases and J by 1 base, with 12 bases between. Germline V CDR1 and CDR2: MGHRA, YSYEKL. The CDR3: CASSHPWTDNYGYTF. The CDR3 DNA follows: TGCGCCAGCAGCCATCCCTGGACAGATAACTATGGCTACACCTTC.

The chain uses TRBV2 and TRBJ1-6, with 7 bases aligning to TRBD1. Germline V gene lookup returns CDR1 SNHLY and CDR2 FYNNEI. The V segment lost 10 bases and the J segment 9 bases; nucleotides outside the gene matches: 9. This CDR3 comprises 13 residues. The CDR3 region is CAIHRGEGSPLHF. In DNA form, the CDR3 reads TGTGCCATCCACAGGGGAGAGGGTTCACCCCTCCACTTT.

CDR3 nucleotide sequence: TGCGCCAGCAGCTTACAGGGGACCGGGGAGCTGTTTTTT. The encoded protein is CASSLQGTGELFF. The V call is TRBV5-1, the J call TRBJ2-2, with TRBD1 identical over 7 bases. There are 13 residues in the CDR3. V was pared by 2 bases and J by 5 bases, with 0 bases of the junction left unmatched. Per germline, CDR1 SGHRS and CDR2 YFSETQ.

V usage is TRBV11-1 and J usage is TRBJ2-7, with TRBD2 matching 7 bases. Germline values: CDR1 SGHAT, CDR2 FQDESV (reference sequence). The CDR3 extends over 14 amino acids. The V and J ends lost 5 bases and 4 bases, in that order; junction bases with no gene match: 8. The CDR3 reads CASSERDYPYEQYF. The DNA for the CDR3 is TGTGCCAGCAGCGAACGGGACTACCCATACGAGCAGTACTTC.

The rearrangement joins TRBV6-2 or TRBV6-3 to TRBJ2-2, with 10 bases identical to TRBD2. This CDR3 has 19 amino acids. Germline loops: CDR1 MNHEY, CDR2 SVGEGT. With 2 bases clipped from V and 5 bases from J, the junction kept 14 bases outside the gene matches. The DNA of the CDR3 is TGTGCCAGCAGTTACCGACCTCCACAAGCGGGAGGGCCGACCGGGGAGCTGTTTTTT. This sequence encodes CASSYRPPQAGGPTGELFF.

The CDR3 DNA follows: TGCAGCGTAAGATCCAGCGGGTTAGATACGCAGTATTTT. Translating gives CSVRSSGLDTQYF. The rearrangement links TRBV29-1 to TRBJ2-3, with D possibly TRBD2 on 6 matching bases. Trimming removed 6 bases from V and 5 bases from J, with 15 bases in between. Germline loops: CDR1 SQVTM, CDR2 ANQGSEA. The CDR3 consists of 13 residues.